This TCR beta chain was sequenced for a study of response to subunit inactivated influenza vaccine. About this clonotype: Its antigen remains unidentified.

TCRdb ran MiXCR on the RT-PCR reads and lists one entry per CDR3 protein. Found here are hundreds of thousands of distinct CDR3 sequences, around 20% of them singletons; the top ten hold under 13%. The CDR3 contains 11 residues. Trimming took 8 bases from V and 9 from J, leaving 13 bases between them. Germline CDR1 reads MNHEY; CDR2 reads SVGEGT. The study, taken as a whole, reports: The study's authors posited that every seasonal influenza vaccination enlists few new T cells.

The sequenced sample was PBMCs from blood, obtained more than 4 days after vaccination. J is TRBJ2-5 and V is TRBV6-2 or TRBV6-3; D ambiguous. This TCR came from a man between 50 and 59 years old who received an inactivated influenza vaccine. Here the CDR3 reads CASAQFDAQYF. CDR3 in DNA: TGTGCCAGCGCCCAGTTCGATGCCCAGTACTTC.